The next 21 T cell receptor beta chains were all read from a single sample in a study of blood T cell repertoires in COVID-19. TCRdb keeps only in-frame clones here, not all; method: immunoSEQ multiplex PCR. The sample holds 390,000 or so clones, 89% seen once. The sample comprised peripheral blood. The receptors shown here come from a woman aged 25 to 39 with COVID-19, enrolled during active disease.

The chain recombines TRBV5-4 with TRBJ2-7, with TRBD2 identical over 8 bases. This CDR3 is 15 amino acids long. V shed 4 bases and J 2 bases; nucleotides not matched to a gene: 8. CDR1 SGHNT and CDR2 YYREEE come from the germline V gene (reference sequence). The CDR3 DNA reads TGTGCCAGCAGCCTGACTAGCGAGGGGCCCTACGAGCAGTACTTC. Encoded protein: CASSLTSEGPYEQYF.

The V call is TRBV6-2 or TRBV6-3, the J call TRBJ1-1, with D possibly TRBD1 on 5 matching bases. The germline gives CDR1 MNHEY, CDR2 SVGEGT. This CDR3 contains 18 residues. V was clipped by 0 bases and J by 0 bases, with 17 bases between them. DNA of the CDR3: TGTGCCAGCAGTTACTCAGGCGGGGGACGTCCGATGAACACTGAAGCTTTCTTT. This gives the protein CASSYSGGGRPMNTEAFF.

This clone was observed once. CDR3 sequence reads: CASSTGGELFF. The CDR3 DNA reads TGTGCCAGTAGTACCGGGGGGGAGCTGTTTTTT. The gene calls are TRBV19 and TRBJ2-2; D unresolved. Trimming shortened V by 4 bases and J by 8 bases, and 5 bases separated the two germline ends. The V gene's germline CDR1 is LNHDA and CDR2 SQIVND (reference sequence). The CDR3 extends over 11 amino acids.

This clone was found a few times. V usage is TRBV6-2 or TRBV6-3 and J usage is TRBJ1-1; D is uncertain. Germline loops: CDR1 MNHEY, CDR2 SVGEGT. V lost 5 bases and J 8 bases, leaving 12 bases between the germline ends. This CDR3 region has 12 residues. The CDR3 DNA sequence: TGTGCCAGCAGTAATACTCGATCGGAAGCTTTCTTT. It translates to CASSNTRSEAFF.

The genes are TRBV4-3 and TRBJ2-1, with 10 bases fitting TRBD2. The junction had 5 bases not matched to a gene; V was cut back by 3 bases and J by 6 bases. The germline V gene encodes CDR1 LGHNA and CDR2 YSLEER. The CDR3 sequence is 15 residues long. The DNA of the CDR3 is TGCGCCAGCAGCCAGAGATCTAGCGGGGGCAATGAGCAGTTCTTC. It translates to CASSQRSSGGNEQFF.

This clone has only one observation. The chain carries TRBV7-2 and TRBJ2-5, with 9 bases aligning to TRBD1. The CDR3 runs to 15 residues. The germline CDR1 and CDR2 sequences are SGHTA and FQGNSA. Trimming cost V 4 bases and J 3 bases; bases outside gene matches: 6. The CDR3 loop is CASSSRDRDKETQYF. The DNA for the CDR3 is TGTGCCAGCAGCTCCCGGGACAGGGATAAAGAGACCCAGTACTTC.

The chain carries TRBV27 and TRBJ2-2, with 10 bases lining up with TRBD1. This CDR3 region has 19 residues. Germline V CDR1 and CDR2: MNHEY, SMNVEV (reference sequence). V lost 6 bases, J lost 5 bases, and 18 bases stayed unmatched. The CDR3 protein is CASSPGEGTGARWTGELFF. The CDR3 DNA is TGTGCCAGCAGCCCCGGCGAGGGGACAGGGGCGCGCTGGACCGGGGAGCTGTTTTTT.

This clone appeared a single time. The chain carries TRBV25-1 and TRBJ1-4; 9 bases are a match to TRBD1. The J segment lost 0 bases and the V segment lost 4 bases, leaving 3 bases of the junction unmatched. Germline lookup yields CDR1 MGHDK and CDR2 SYGVNS. CDR3 length: 16 residues. DNA of the CDR3: TGTGCCAGCAGTGGAGGGGACAGGGCAACTAATGAAAAACTGTTTTTT. This sequence encodes CASSGGDRATNEKLFF.

Turning to this clone: Relative to the germline gene, one junction end is altered; a read error may explain this. The chain employs TRBV7-7 and TRBJ2-5; no firm D call. Germline V gene lookup returns CDR1 SSHAT and CDR2 FNYEAQ (reference sequence). CDR3 length: 14 residues. The CDR3 nucleotides read TGTGCTAGCAGCTTAGGAGTTGATCAAGAGACCCAGTACTTC. This encodes CASSLGVDQETQYF.

The CDR3 region has the DNA TGTGCCAGCAGTTTCGGGACTGAAGCTTTCTTT. As protein: CASSFGTEAFF. This chain joins TRBV27 and TRBJ1-1; D unclear. CDR1 is MNHEY, CDR2 SMNVEV, per germline (reference sequence). Trimming pared 3 bases from V and 5 bases from J, leaving 4 bases between. The CDR3 runs 11 residues.

The V and J genes are TRBV30 and TRBJ2-1; D is undetermined. The CDR3 totals 14 residues. V was shortened by 1 base and J by 5 bases, with 12 bases between the two germline ends. Germline V gene sequence: CDR1 GTSNPN, CDR2 SVGIG (reference sequence). This chain's CDR3 is CAWSGPLAHNEQFF. CDR3 DNA: TGTGCCTGGAGTGGACCATTAGCCCACAATGAGCAGTTCTTC.

This rearrangement joins TRBV2 to TRBJ1-6; D is unclear. CDR3 length equals 14 residues. The V end was cut by 7 bases, the J end by 0 bases, with 7 bases between. Germline V gene data show CDR1 as SNHLY and CDR2 as FYNNEI. CDR3 region: CASTGSSYNSPLHF. The CDR3 DNA reads as TGTGCCAGCACGGGGAGCTCCTATAATTCACCCCTCCACTTT.

This clone was found once. This rearrangement joins TRBV2 to TRBJ1-3, with a tentative D call TRBD1 (6 bases). CDR3 length equals 14 residues. Germline lookup yields CDR1 SNHLY and CDR2 FYNNEI. Trimming removed 5 bases at V and 4 bases at J, with 12 bases between. CDR3 amino acids: CASSSGVPGNTIYF. The DNA for the CDR3 is TGTGCCAGCAGTTCAGGGGTACCCGGAAACACCATATATTTT.

The V call is TRBV2, the J call TRBJ1-1; D gene ambiguous. Germline CDR1 reads SNHLY; CDR2 reads FYNNEI. This CDR3 has 13 residues. Trimming pared 2 bases from V and 3 bases from J, leaving 7 bases between. The CDR3 DNA reads TGTGCCAGCAGTGAAAGAGGGTACACTGAAGCTTTCTTT. Translation gives CASSERGYTEAFF.

The J gene is TRBJ2-7, the V gene TRBV28, with 7 bases aligning to TRBD1. Germline values: CDR1 MDHEN, CDR2 SYDVKM. This CDR3 is built from 15 residues. Losses at the gene ends were 2 bases for V and 0 bases for J; bases not matched to a gene: 4. CDR3 nucleotides: TGTGCCAGCAGTTTACCGGGACAGAACTCCTACGAGCAGTACTTC. Encoded protein: CASSLPGQNSYEQYF.

The rearrangement links TRBV19 to TRBJ2-7, with TRBD1 matching 9 bases. This CDR3 has 14 amino acids. V was clipped by 5 bases and J by 3 bases; unmatched bases: 5. Germline V gives CDR1 LNHDA, CDR2 SQIVND (reference sequence). The CDR3 here is CASSPGQGDYEQYF. CDR3 DNA: TGTGCCAGTAGTCCGGGACAGGGTGACTACGAGCAGTACTTC.

The sample holds many counts of this clone. DNA of the CDR3: TGTGCCAGCAGTGGTCGACAGACCGGGGAGCTGTTTTTT. This sequence encodes CASSGRQTGELFF. This chain connects TRBV2 to TRBJ2-2; possibly TRBD1 for D (5 bases). The germline V gene has CDR1 SNHLY and CDR2 FYNNEI. CDR3 length: 13 residues. V shed 4 bases and J shed 5 bases, with 8 bases lying between them.

J is TRBJ2-5 and V is TRBV5-1; D gene unclear. V was cut by 3 bases and J by 7 bases, with 13 bases left in between. The germline V gene has CDR1 SGHRS and CDR2 YFSETQ. The CDR3 is 13 amino acids. This CDR3 reads CASSSSGVGTQYF. DNA of the CDR3: TGCGCCAGCAGCTCCTCGGGTGTTGGGACCCAGTACTTC. Together with reference TRBV5-1 and TRBJ2-5, the CDR3 gives the full variable domain: KAGVTQTPRYLIKTRGQQVTLSCSPISGHRSVSWYQQTPGQGLQFLFEYFSETQRNKGNFPGRFSGRQFSNSRSEMNVSTLELGDSALYLCASSSSGVGTQYFGPGTRLLVL.

This clone has just a few counts. The V gene is TRBV23-1, the J gene TRBJ2-7; possible D gene TRBD1, 5 bases. TRBV23-1 is placed among ORFs of uncertain function. CDR3 size: 17 residues. V dropped 0 bases and J dropped 2 bases, with 17 bases sitting between them. The CDR3 sequence is CASSQSRYPEGAYEQYF. The CDR3 coding sequence is TGCGCCAGCAGTCAATCGCGGTACCCAGAAGGGGCCTACGAGCAGTACTTC.

In nucleotides, the CDR3 is TGTGCCATCAGTCCGACAGGGGGGGTCTACGAGCAGTACGTC. This sequence encodes CAISPTGGVYEQYV. The gene calls are TRBV10-3 and TRBJ2-7; 9 nucleotides align to TRBD1. Germline V gene sequence: CDR1 ENHRY, CDR2 SYGVKD. This CDR3 is 14 amino acids long. The ends lost 5 bases at V and 3 bases at J; junction bases unmatched: 5.

The rearrangement links TRBV27 to TRBJ1-5, with TRBD1 identical over 9 bases. CDR3 length equals 15 residues. The J segment lost 10 bases and the V segment lost 0 bases, leaving 7 bases of the junction unmatched. The germline V gene encodes CDR1 MNHEY and CDR2 SMNVEV (reference sequence). The CDR3: CASSLSRDRVVPQHF. In nucleotides, the CDR3 is TGTGCCAGCAGTTTATCACGGGACAGGGTGGTACCCCAGCATTTT.